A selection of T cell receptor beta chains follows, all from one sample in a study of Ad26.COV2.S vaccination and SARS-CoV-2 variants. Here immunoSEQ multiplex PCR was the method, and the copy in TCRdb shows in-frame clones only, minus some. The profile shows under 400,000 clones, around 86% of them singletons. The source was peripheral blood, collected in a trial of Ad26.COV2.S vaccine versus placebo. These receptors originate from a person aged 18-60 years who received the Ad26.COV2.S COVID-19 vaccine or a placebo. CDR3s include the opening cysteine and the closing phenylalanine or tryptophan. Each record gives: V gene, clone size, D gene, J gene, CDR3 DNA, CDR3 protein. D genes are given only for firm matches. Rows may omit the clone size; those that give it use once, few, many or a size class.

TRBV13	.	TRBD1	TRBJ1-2	TGTGCCAGCAGCGGACAGGGCTTCGGCTATGGCTACACCTTC	CASSGQGFGYGYTF
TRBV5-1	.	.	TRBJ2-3	TGCGCCAGCAGCTTAATGCCTGCAAGGACAGATACGCAGTATTTT	CASSLMPARTDTQYF
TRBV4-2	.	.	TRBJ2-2	TGTGCCAGCAGCCAAGGGCACAGGGTCAGGACCGGGGAGCTGTTTTTT	CASSQGHRVRTGELFF
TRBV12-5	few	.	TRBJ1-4	TGTGCTAGTGGTTTGGTGAAACCCCGGGGACTACGCAACGAAAAACTGTTTTTT	CASGLVKPRGLRNEKLFF
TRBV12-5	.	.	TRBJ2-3	TGTGCTAGTGGTTTGAGTAGGGATCTTAGCACAGATACGCAGTATTTT	CASGLSRDLSTDTQYF
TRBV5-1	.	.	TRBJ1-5	TGCGCCAGCAGCTTGGCCCCGGGGAGCAATCAGCCCCAGCATTTT	CASSLAPGSNQPQHF
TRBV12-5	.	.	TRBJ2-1	TGTGCTAGTGGTTTGGGGGGGTTGGGCTCCTACAATGAGCAGTTCTTC	CASGLGGLGSYNEQFF
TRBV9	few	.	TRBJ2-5	TGTGCCAGCAGCGTAGATTCAGAGACCCAGTACTTC	CASSVDSETQYF
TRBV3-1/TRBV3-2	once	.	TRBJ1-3	TGTGCCAGCAGCCATGGACACTCTGGAAACACCATATATTTT	CASSHGHSGNTIYF
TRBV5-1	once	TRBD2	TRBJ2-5	TGCGCCAGCAGCACCACGCTAGCGGGGGCGAAAGAGACCCAGTACTTC	CASSTTLAGAKETQYF
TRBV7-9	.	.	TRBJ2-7	TGTGCCAGCTACGCAGAACAGGGTCCCTACGAGCAGTACTTC	CASYAEQGPYEQYF
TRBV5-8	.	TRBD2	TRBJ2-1	TGTGCCAGCAGCCAAGAGCGGGGGGGCTGGGAGCAGTTCTTC	CASSQERGGWEQFF
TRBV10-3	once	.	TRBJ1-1	TGTGCCACCTCCCCAGGGAACACTGAAGCTTTCTTT	CATSPGNTEAFF
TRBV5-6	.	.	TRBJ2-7	TGTGCCAGCAGCTTGGGGGCTAAAGGGTCCTACGAGCAGTACTTC	CASSLGAKGSYEQYF
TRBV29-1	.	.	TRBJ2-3	TGCAGCGTCGGACAGAGCACAGATACGCAGTATTTT	CSVGQSTDTQYF
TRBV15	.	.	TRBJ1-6	TGTGCCACCAGCAGGGGCCCCGGGGTGAGCTCCTATAATTCACCCCTCCACTTT	CATSRGPGVSSYNSPLHF
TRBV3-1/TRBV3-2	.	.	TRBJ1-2	TGTGCCAGCAGCCAGCCGGACGGGGGAGTATATGGCTACACCTTC	CASSQPDGGVYGYTF
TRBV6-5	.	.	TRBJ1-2	TGTGCCAGCAGTTACGGGTCAAGTAACTATGGCTACACCTTC	CASSYGSSNYGYTF
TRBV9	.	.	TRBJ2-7	TGTGCCAGCAGCCTCCGGGACGGATCTTACGAGCAGTACTTC	CASSLRDGSYEQYF
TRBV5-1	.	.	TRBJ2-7	TGCGCCAGCAGCTTGGCGGGCAGGGGGAGGTACGAGCAGTACTTC	CASSLAGRGRYEQYF
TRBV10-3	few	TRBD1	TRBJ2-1	TGTGCCATTACCGGGACAGGGGGCCTAGATGAGCAGTTCTTC	CAITGTGGLDEQFF
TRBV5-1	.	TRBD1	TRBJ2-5	TGCGCCAGCAGCCAGACAGGGGGCGGAGAGACCCAGTACTTC	CASSQTGGGETQYF
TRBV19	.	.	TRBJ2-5	TGTGCCAGTAGTATAGTTTTTTCGGGAGAGCAAGAGACCCAGTACTTC	CASSIVFSGEQETQYF
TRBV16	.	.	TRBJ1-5	TGTGCCAGCAGTGCAGGGTATGGCCAGCCCCAGCATTTT	CASSAGYGQPQHF
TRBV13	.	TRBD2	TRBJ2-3	TGTGCCAGCAGCTCGACTAGCGGTGATACGCAGTATTTT	CASSSTSGDTQYF
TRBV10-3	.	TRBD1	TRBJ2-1	TGTGCCATCAGTCCAAGACAGGGGGCGGCCTACAATGAGCAGTTCTTC	CAISPRQGAAYNEQFF
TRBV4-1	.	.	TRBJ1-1	TGCGCCAGCAGCCAAGTAGCCAGGGACACTGAAGCTTTCTTT	CASSQVARDTEAFF
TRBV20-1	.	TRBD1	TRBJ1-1	TGCAGTGCTAGTTCGAGGACAGGGGGCCCCACTGAAGCTTTCTTT	CSASSRTGGPTEAFF
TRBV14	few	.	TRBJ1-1	TGTGCCAGCAGCCAAGTCCCGGGGAACACTGAAGCTTTCTTT	CASSQVPGNTEAFF
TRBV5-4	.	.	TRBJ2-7	TGTGCCAGCAGCTTCCGGGGCAGGGGAAACGACGAGCAGTACTTC	CASSFRGRGNDEQYF
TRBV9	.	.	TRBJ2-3	TGTGCCAGCAGCTCACGGGACCGTGGGGATACGCAGTATTTT	CASSSRDRGDTQYF
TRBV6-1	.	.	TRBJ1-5	TGTGCCAGCAAGGGGGGAGCGAATCAGCCCCAGCATTTT	CASKGGANQPQHF